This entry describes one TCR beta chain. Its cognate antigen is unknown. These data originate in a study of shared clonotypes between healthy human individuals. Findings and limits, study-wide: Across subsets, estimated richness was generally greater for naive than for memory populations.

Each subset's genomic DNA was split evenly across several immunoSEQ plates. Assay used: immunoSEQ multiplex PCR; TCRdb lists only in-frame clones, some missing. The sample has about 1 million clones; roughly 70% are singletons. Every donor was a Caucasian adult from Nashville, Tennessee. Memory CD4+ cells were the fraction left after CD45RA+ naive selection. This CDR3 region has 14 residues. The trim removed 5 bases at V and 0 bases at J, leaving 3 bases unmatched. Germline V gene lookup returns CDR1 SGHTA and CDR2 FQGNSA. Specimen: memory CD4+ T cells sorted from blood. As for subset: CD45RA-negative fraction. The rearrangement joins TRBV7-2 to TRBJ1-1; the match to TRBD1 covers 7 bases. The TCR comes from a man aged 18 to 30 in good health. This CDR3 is CASSQDRVNTEAFF. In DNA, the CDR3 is TGTGCCAGCAGCCAAGACAGGGTGAACACTGAAGCTTTCTTT.